This T cell receptor beta chain was obtained from a study of identical twins. Study findings and constraints: Recombination models fit unrelated individuals' TCR alpha sharing but underestimated twins'. With abundant cord blood beta clonotypes, insertions were fewer; memory repertoires showed no such pattern.

This clonotype was seen a few times. Antigen unknown. Germline CDR1 reads MDHEN; CDR2 reads SYDVKM. There are 15 residues in the CDR3. The trim removed 1 base at V and 5 bases at J, leaving 5 bases unmatched. Template switching supplied a universal primer site; unique molecular identifiers were carried on the cDNA. Using its own MiXCR run on the 5' RACE reads, TCRdb lists one record per CDR3 protein. Among around 340,000 distinct CDR3 sequences listed, around an eighth were seen once. In addition, the sample was reused for a study of yellow fever vaccine responses in identical twins.

The sequenced material came from CD8+ T cells sorted from blood. This TCR was recovered from a woman aged 18 to 35 in good health. The gene calls are TRBV28 and TRBJ2-5; 9 nucleotides match TRBD1. CDR3 residues: CASSLYRGRGETQYF. The CDR3 nucleotides read TGTGCCAGCAGTTTATACAGGGGGCGCGGGGAGACCCAGTACTTC.